Below, 18 T cell receptor beta chains from the same sample are listed, as sequenced in a study of identical twins. MiXCR, run by TCRdb on the 5' RACE reads, gives a single entry per CDR3 protein. The sample contains some 200,000 distinct CDR3 sequences, about 7.5% of which appear only once. The data were also submitted as part of a second study, on yellow fever vaccine responses in identical twins.

Sequenced sample: memory (CD45RO+) T cells sorted from blood. Source of these receptors: a woman younger than 35 in good health.

In regard to this clonotype: One end of the junction varies from germline; a read error may be responsible. This rearrangement joins TRBV28 to TRBJ1-2, with D possibly TRBD1 on 6 matching bases. The V gene's germline CDR1 is MDHEN and CDR2 SYDVKM. The CDR3 is 14 amino acids. CDR3 sequence (DNA): TGTGCCAGCAGTTTAAAAGGACAGTACTATGGCTACTCCTTC. Its translation: CASSLKGQYYGYSF.

The sample holds many counts of this clonotype. The chain is built from TRBV6-1 and TRBJ2-7, with D hard to call. Trimming stripped 5 bases from V and 4 bases from J, with 12 bases between. Looked up from germline, CDR1 is MNHNS and CDR2 is SASEGT. The CDR3 spans 13 residues. CDR3: CASSTPGGYEQYF. The CDR3 region has the DNA TGTGCCAGCAGTACCCCGGGTGGGTACGAGCAGTACTTC.

The chain joins TRBV9 to TRBJ2-2; 12 nucleotides line up with TRBD2. The V and J ends lost 4 bases and 7 bases, in that order; junction bases with no gene match: 11. The CDR3 extends over 17 amino acids. CDR1 is SGDLS, CDR2 YYNGEE, per germline. The CDR3 here is CASSFTGLAGLNGELFF. CDR3 DNA: TGTGCCAGCAGCTTTACCGGACTAGCGGGACTCAACGGGGAGCTGTTTTTT.

This clonotype has more than one count but fewer than ten. This chain links TRBV24-1 with TRBJ2-3; D gene unclear. Between the trimmed V and J ends, which lost 9 bases and 3 bases, there was a span of 6 bases. CDR1 is KGHDR, CDR2 SFDVKD, per germline. CDR3 length: 11 residues. The CDR3 protein is CATRSTDTQYF. DNA of the CDR3: TGTGCCACCCGCTCGACAGATACGCAGTATTTT.

This clonotype has ten or more counts. The CDR3 nucleotides are TGTGCCAGCAGTGTGAACACCGGGGAGCTGTTTTTT. It yields the protein CASSVNTGELFF. This chain links TRBV28 with TRBJ2-2; D uncertain. Germline CDR1 MDHEN, CDR2 SYDVKM. V was cut by 5 bases and J by 1 base, with 2 bases left in between. This CDR3 region has 12 residues.

This clonotype has a count of ten or more. The J gene is TRBJ2-7, the V gene TRBV5-1; 10 bases agree with TRBD1. The germline V gene encodes CDR1 SGHRS and CDR2 YFSETQ. The CDR3 covers 15 residues. Trimming cost V 2 bases and J 3 bases; bases outside gene matches: 5. The CDR3 DNA follows: TGCGCCAGCAGCTTCCCGGGACAGGGGATCTACGAGCAGTACTTC. Residues: CASSFPGQGIYEQYF.

This clonotype was detected only a few times. The rearrangement uses TRBV7-9 and TRBJ1-2, with D unclear. CDR1 is SEHNR and CDR2 is FQNEAQ in the germline V gene (reference sequence). The V and J ends lost 6 bases and 8 bases respectively, with 13 bases between them. The CDR3 consists of 12 residues. The CDR3: CASRPRMGGYTF. As DNA, the CDR3 is TGTGCCAGCAGGCCTAGAATGGGAGGCTACACCTTC.

At least ten counts were recorded for this clonotype. The chain combines TRBV6-1 with TRBJ1-3; TRBD1 aligns across 8 bases. Germline trimming cut 6 bases from V and 2 bases from J; bases unmatched to any gene: 12. This CDR3 spans 17 amino acids. Germline V gene sequence: CDR1 MNHNS, CDR2 SASEGT. The CDR3: CASRGRTGRSAGNTIYF. CDR3 sequence (DNA): TGTGCCAGCAGGGGAAGGACAGGGAGATCGGCTGGAAACACCATATATTTT.

This chain connects TRBV10-3 to TRBJ1-6, with D unclear. The CDR3 loop spans 16 amino acids. The V end was cut by 2 bases, the J end by 0 bases, with 8 bases between. Per the germline V gene, CDR1 is ENHRY and CDR2 is SYGVKD. The CDR3: CAISEGLSSYNSPLHF. The CDR3 nucleotides are TGTGCCATCAGTGAGGGACTCAGCTCCTATAATTCACCCCTCCACTTT.

This clonotype was detected many times. The J gene is TRBJ2-7, the V gene TRBV5-5; D unresolved. Trimming left V 6 bases short and J 0 bases short, with 4 bases between. CDR1 and CDR2 from the germline V gene are SGHKS and YYEKEE (reference sequence). This CDR3 contains 11 residues. CDR3 in amino acids: CASTSSYEQYF. In DNA form, the CDR3 reads TGTGCCAGCACTAGCTCCTACGAGCAGTACTTC.

This clonotype was observed a few times. This chain uses TRBV5-4 with TRBJ2-1, with TRBD2 identical over 13 bases. The CDR3 runs 19 residues. CDR1 is SGHNT and CDR2 is YYREEE in the germline V gene (reference sequence). The V and J ends lost 3 bases and 2 bases, in that order; junction bases with no gene match: 11. The CDR3 region has the DNA TGTGCCAGCAGCTCCGCAGGACTAGCGGGAGTTGGCGCCTACAATGAGCAGTTCTTC. Translation: CASSSAGLAGVGAYNEQFF.

This clonotype was counted between two and nine times. V and J are TRBV2 and TRBJ2-3; D is undetermined. Looked up from germline, CDR1 is SNHLY and CDR2 is FYNNEI. V lost 4 bases and J 4 bases, leaving 9 bases between the germline ends. The CDR3 has 13 residues. The chain's CDR3 is CASSVTWADTQYF. In DNA, the CDR3 is TGTGCCAGCAGTGTCACATGGGCAGATACGCAGTATTTT.

This clonotype was seen only a few times. V and J are TRBV20-1 and TRBJ2-7; TRBD2 matches at 11 bases. V lost 0 bases to trimming and J lost 3 bases; unmatched junction nucleotides: 13. There are 18 residues in the CDR3. Germline V gene lookup returns CDR1 DFQATT and CDR2 SNEGSKA (reference sequence). Here the CDR3 reads CSARDVLAGGWTRYEQYF. In DNA, the CDR3 is TGCAGTGCTAGAGATGTTCTAGCGGGGGGCTGGACCCGCTACGAGCAGTACTTC.

This clonotype was recorded a few times. The chain recombines TRBV6-5 with TRBJ2-3; 12 bases line up with TRBD1. Germline-derived CDR1 and CDR2 are MNHEY and SVGAGI. The CDR3 sequence is 17 residues long. V gave up 2 bases and J gave up 1 base; unmatched junction bases: 4. CDR3 sequence (DNA): TGTGCCAGCAGTTACCAGGGACAGGGGGCCGGCACAGATACGCAGTATTTT. It yields the protein CASSYQGQGAGTDTQYF.

In this sample, this clonotype turned up many times. The chain employs TRBV27 and TRBJ2-7; D tentatively fits TRBD1 or TRBD2 (6 bases each). Trimming cost V 2 bases and J 7 bases, with 12 bases left between them. The CDR3 consists of 13 residues. The germline CDR1 and CDR2 sequences are MNHEY and SMNVEV (reference sequence). The DNA for the CDR3 is TGTGCCAGCAGTTTAGGAGGAGGGGGGGAGCAGTACTTC. Amino acid sequence: CASSLGGGGEQYF.

V gene TRBV4-1 combines with J gene TRBJ2-2; possible D gene TRBD2, 5 bases. The CDR3 spans 19 residues. Germline-derived CDR1 and CDR2 are MGHRA and YSYEKL. Trimming shortened V by 0 bases and J by 17 bases, and 34 bases separated the two germline ends. CDR3 sequence: CASSQDPPGLFPATGERFF. DNA of the CDR3: TGCGCCAGCAGCCAAGACCCTCCCGGGCTCTTCCCGGCCACCGGGGAGCGTTTTTTT.

This clonotype has more than one count but fewer than ten. The rearrangement links TRBV10-3 to TRBJ2-2; 7 bases match TRBD2. Germline-derived CDR1 and CDR2 are ENHRY and SYGVKD. Trimming at V came to 2 bases and at J to 4 bases, leaving 7 bases not matched to a gene. The CDR3 consists of 16 residues. CDR3 in DNA: TGTGCCATCAGTGAGAGGGCGGGAGAATTCACCGGGGAGCTGTTTTTT. It yields the protein CAISERAGEFTGELFF.

This clonotype was recorded a few times. J is TRBJ2-3 and V is TRBV18, with a tentative D call TRBD1 (6 bases). This CDR3 has 16 amino acids. The germline CDR1 and CDR2 sequences are KGHSH and LQKENI. Trimming left V 3 bases short and J 5 bases short, with 18 bases between. The CDR3 nucleotides are TGTGCCAGCTCACCTAGGAACAGGGTTGGGCAAGATACGCAGTATTTT. It yields the protein CASSPRNRVGQDTQYF.